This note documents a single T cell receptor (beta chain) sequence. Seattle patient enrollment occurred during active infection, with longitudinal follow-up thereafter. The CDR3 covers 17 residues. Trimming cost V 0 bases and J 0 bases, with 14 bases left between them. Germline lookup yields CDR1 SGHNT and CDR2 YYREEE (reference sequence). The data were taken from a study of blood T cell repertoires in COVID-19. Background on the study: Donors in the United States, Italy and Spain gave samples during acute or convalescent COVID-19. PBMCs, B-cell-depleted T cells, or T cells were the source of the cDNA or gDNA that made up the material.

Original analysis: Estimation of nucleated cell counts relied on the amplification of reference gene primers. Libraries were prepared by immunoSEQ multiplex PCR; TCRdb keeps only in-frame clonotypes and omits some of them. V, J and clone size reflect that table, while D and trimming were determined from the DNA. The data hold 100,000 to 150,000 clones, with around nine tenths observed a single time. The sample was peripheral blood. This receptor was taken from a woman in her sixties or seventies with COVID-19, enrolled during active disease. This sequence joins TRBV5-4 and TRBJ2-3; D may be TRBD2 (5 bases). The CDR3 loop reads CASSLAGVSSSTDTQYF. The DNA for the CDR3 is TGTGCCAGCAGCTTGGCCGGGGTCAGCAGTAGCACAGATACGCAGTATTTT.